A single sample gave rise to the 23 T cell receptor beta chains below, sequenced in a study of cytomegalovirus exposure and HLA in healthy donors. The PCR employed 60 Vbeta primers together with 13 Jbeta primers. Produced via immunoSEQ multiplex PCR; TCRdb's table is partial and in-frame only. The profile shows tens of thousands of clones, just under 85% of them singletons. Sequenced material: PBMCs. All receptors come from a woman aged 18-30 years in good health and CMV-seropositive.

The CDR3 nucleotides read TGTGCCAGCAGTGAAAGTGGGACAGGGACCTACGAGCAGTACTTC. This gives the protein CASSESGTGTYEQYF. The chain uses TRBV25-1 and TRBJ2-7; the match to TRBD1 covers 9 bases. This CDR3 region has 15 residues. V lost 2 bases to trimming and J lost 2 bases; unmatched junction nucleotides: 4. Germline V lookup: CDR1 MGHDK, CDR2 SYGVNS.

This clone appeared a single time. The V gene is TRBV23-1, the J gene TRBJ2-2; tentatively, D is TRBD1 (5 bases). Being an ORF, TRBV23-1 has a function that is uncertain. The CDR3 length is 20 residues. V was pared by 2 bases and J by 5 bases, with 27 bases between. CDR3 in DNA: TGCGCCAGCAGTCAACCGCCCCGACAGTGTCTGTCTGAAAAAACCGGGGAGCTGTTTTTT. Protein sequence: CASSQPPRQCLSEKTGELFF.

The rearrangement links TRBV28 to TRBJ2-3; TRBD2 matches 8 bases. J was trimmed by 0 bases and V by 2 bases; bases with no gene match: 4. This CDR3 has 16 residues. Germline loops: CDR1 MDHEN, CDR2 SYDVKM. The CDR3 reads CASSLPPSGSTDTQYF. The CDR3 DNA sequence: TGTGCCAGCAGTTTACCCCCTAGCGGGAGCACAGATACGCAGTATTTT.

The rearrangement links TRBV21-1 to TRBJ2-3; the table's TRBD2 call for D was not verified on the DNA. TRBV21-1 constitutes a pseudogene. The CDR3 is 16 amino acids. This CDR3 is CASSPRTSPGVNTQYF. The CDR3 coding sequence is TGTGCCAGCAGCCCCCGGACTAGCCCGGGTGTCAATACGCAGTATTTT.

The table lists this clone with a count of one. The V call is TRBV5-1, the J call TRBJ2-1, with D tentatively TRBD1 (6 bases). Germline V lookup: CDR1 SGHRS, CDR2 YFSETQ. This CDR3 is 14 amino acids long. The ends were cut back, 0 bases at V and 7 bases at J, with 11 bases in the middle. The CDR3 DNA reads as TGCGCCAGCAGCTTGGTGGGACAAGAAAATGAGCAGTTCTTC. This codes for CASSLVGQENEQFF.

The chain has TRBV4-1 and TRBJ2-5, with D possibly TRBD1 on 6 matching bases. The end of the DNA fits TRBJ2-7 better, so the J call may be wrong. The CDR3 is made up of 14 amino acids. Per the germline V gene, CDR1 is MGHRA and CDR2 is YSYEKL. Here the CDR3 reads CASRRTAQLGEQYF. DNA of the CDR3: TGCGCCAGCAGGAGGACAGCTCAATTGGGCGAGCAGTACTTC.

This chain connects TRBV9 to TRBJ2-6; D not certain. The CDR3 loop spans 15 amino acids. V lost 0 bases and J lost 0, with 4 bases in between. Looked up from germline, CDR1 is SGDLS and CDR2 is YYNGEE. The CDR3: CASSVAFSGANVLTF. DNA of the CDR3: TGTGCCAGCAGCGTAGCTTTCTCTGGGGCCAACGTCCTGACTTTC.

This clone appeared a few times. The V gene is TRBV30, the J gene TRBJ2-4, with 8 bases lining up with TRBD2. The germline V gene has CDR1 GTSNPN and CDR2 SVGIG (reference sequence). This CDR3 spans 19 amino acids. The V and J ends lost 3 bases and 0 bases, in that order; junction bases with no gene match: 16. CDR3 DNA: TGTGCCTGGAGGCCCCGGGAGGGAGGGGGTCATTTAGCCAAAAACATTCAGTACTTC. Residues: CAWRPREGGGHLAKNIQYF. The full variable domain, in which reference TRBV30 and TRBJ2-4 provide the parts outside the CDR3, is SQTIHQWPATLVQPVGSPLSLECTVEGTSNPNLYWYRQAAGRGLQLLFYSVGIGQISSEVPQNLSASRPQDRQFILSSKKLLLSDSGFYLCAWRPREGGGHLAKNIQYFGAGTRLSVL.

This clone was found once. The CDR3 nucleotides are TGTGCCTGGAGTCGGGGGGCTCCCGGGGAGCTGTTTTTT. It encodes CAWSRGAPGELFF. The chain joins TRBV30 to TRBJ2-2, with D perhaps TRBD2 (7 bases). V was clipped by 2 bases and J by 6 bases, with 10 bases between them. The CDR3 has 13 amino acids. Germline V gene data show CDR1 as GTSNPN and CDR2 as SVGIG (reference sequence). Complete variable domain (other parts from reference TRBV30 and TRBJ2-2): SQTIHQWPATLVQPVGSPLSLECTVEGTSNPNLYWYRQAAGRGLQLLFYSVGIGQISSEVPQNLSASRPQDRQFILSSKKLLLSDSGFYLCAWSRGAPGELFFGEGSRLTVL.

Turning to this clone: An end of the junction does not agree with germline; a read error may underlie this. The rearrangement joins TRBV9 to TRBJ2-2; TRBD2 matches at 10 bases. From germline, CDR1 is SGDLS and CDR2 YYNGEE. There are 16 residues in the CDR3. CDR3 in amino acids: CASNVAGGSRTGELFF. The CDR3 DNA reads TGTGCCAGCAACGTAGCGGGGGGTTCGCGCACCGGGGAGCTGTTTTTT.

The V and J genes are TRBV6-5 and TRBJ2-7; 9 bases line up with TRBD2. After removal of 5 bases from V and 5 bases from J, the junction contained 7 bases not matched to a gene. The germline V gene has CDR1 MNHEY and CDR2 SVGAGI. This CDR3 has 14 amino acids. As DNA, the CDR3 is TGTGCCAGCAGTAGAAGCGGGGGGAGGAACGAGCAGTACTTC. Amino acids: CASSRSGGRNEQYF.

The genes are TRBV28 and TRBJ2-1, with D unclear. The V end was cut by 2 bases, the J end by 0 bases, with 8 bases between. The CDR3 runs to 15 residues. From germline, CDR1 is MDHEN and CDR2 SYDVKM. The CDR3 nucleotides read TGTGCCAGCAGTTTACTACCGAACTCCTACAATGAGCAGTTCTTC. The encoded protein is CASSLLPNSYNEQFF.

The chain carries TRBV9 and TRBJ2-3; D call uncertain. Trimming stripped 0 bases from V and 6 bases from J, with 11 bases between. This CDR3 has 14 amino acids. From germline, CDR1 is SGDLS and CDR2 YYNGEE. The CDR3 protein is CASSVEKLTDTQYF. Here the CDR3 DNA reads TGTGCCAGCAGCGTAGAAAAGCTTACTGATACGCAGTATTTT. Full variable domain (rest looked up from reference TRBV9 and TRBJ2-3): DSGVTQTPKHLITATGQRVTLRCSPRSGDLSVYWYQQSLDQGLQFLIQYYNGEERAKGNILERFSAQQFPDLHSELNLSSLELGDSALYFCASSVEKLTDTQYFGPGTRLTVL.

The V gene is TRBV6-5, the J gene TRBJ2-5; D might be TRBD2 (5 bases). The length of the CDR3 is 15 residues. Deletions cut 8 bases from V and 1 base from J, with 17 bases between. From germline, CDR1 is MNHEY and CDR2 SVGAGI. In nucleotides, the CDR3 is TGTGCCAGCCGAGGGTCCTACAGAACCCAAGAGACCCAGTACTTC. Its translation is CASRGSYRTQETQYF.

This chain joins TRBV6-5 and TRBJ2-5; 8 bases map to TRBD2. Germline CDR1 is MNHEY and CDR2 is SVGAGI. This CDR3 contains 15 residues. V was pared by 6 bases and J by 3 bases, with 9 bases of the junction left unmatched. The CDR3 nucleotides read TGTGCCAGCAGGGGAATCCCGGGACTAGAAGAGACCCAGTACTTC. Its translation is CASRGIPGLEETQYF.

The CDR3 sequence: CASSLGVLYNEQFF. DNA for the CDR3: TGCGCCAGCAGCTTGGGAGTTCTTTACAATGAGCAGTTCTTC. The chain uses TRBV5-1 and TRBJ2-1, with D hard to call. The V end lost 0 bases, the J end lost 4 bases, and 8 bases lay between the germline ends. Germline V CDR1 and CDR2: SGHRS, YFSETQ. This CDR3 is 14 amino acids long.

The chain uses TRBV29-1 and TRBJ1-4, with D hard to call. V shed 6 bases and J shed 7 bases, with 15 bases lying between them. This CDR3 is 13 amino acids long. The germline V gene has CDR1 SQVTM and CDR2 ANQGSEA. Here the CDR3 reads CSVGPTRGEKLFF. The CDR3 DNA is TGCAGCGTGGGCCCCACTCGGGGTGAAAAACTGTTTTTT.

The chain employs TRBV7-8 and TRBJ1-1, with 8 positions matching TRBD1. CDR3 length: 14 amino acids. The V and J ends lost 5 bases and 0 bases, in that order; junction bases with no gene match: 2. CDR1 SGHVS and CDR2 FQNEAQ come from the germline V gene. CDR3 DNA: TGTGCCAGCAGCCCGGGACAGGTGAACACTGAAGCTTTCTTT. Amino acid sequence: CASSPGQVNTEAFF. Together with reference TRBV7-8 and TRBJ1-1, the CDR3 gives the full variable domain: GAGVSQSPRYKVAKRGQDVALRCDPISGHVSLFWYQQALGQGPEFLTYFQNEAQLDKSGLPSDRFFAERPEGSVSTLKIQRTQQEDSAVYLCASSPGQVNTEAFFGQGTRLTVV.

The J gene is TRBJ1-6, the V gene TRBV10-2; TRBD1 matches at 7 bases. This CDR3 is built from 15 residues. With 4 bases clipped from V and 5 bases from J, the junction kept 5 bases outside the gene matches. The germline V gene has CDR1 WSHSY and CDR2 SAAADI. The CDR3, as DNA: TGCGCCAGCAGTGGGGGGCAGGGGGATAATTCACCCCTCCACTTT. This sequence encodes CASSGGQGDNSPLHF.

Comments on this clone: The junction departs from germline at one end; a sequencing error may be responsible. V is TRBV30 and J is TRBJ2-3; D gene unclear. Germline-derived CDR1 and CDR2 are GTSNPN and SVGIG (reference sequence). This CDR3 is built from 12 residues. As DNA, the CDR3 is TGTGCCTGGAGGGGTGTCACAGATGCGCAGTATTTT. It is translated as CAWRGVTDAQYF.

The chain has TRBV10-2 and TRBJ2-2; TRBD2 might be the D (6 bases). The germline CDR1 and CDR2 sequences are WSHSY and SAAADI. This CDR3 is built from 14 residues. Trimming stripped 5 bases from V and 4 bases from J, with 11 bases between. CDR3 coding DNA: TGCGCCAGCAGTCAGGACTATTTCACCGGGGAGCTGTTTTTT. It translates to CASSQDYFTGELFF.

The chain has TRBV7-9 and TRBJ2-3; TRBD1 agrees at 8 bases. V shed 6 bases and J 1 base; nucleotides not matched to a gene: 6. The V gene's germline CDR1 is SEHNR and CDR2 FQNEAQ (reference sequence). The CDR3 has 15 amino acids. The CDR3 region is CASRNRTGRTDTQYF. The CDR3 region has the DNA TGTGCCAGCAGGAACAGGACAGGGCGCACAGATACGCAGTATTTT.

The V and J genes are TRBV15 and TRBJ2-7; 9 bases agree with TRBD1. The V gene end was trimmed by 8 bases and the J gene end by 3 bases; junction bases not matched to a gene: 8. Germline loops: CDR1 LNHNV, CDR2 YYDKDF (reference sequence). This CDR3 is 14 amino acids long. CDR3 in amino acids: CATHDRQGDYEQYF. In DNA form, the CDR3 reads TGTGCCACCCATGATCGACAGGGGGACTACGAGCAGTACTTC.